This passage covers 19 T cell receptor beta chains from one sample sequenced in a study of blood T cell repertoires in COVID-19 (dated by TCRdb to 2018 to 2021). Libraries were built with the immunoSEQ multiplex PCR assay. TCRdb obtained this table from immuneACCESS and retained in-frame rearrangements with V and J assigned. These tables miss some clones; where compared with another copy, unresolved V genes account for less than half of the shortfall, and the remainder is unexplained. The sample table shows approximately 500,000 clones, and about 88% are seen once. The ten largest clones take up over 0.7% of the sample. The material sequenced was peripheral blood. These receptors were collected from a man aged 18 to 30 with COVID-19, enrolled during active disease.

This clone came up a few times. The rearrangement links TRBV27 to TRBJ2-1; TRBD2 might be the D (5 bases). The ends were cut back, 2 bases at V and 0 bases at J, with 11 bases in the middle. The length of the CDR3 is 16 residues. Germline assignment: CDR1 MNHEY and CDR2 SMNVEV (reference sequence). The DNA for the CDR3 is TGTGCCAGCAGTTTAATTACGGGAAGCTCCTACAATGAGCAGTTCTTC. It codes for CASSLITGSSYNEQFF.

This chain links TRBV6-5 with TRBJ2-7, with a possible D match to TRBD1 (6 bases). The CDR3 sequence is 15 residues long. Trimming cost V 6 bases and J 3 bases, with 18 bases left between them. CDR1 and CDR2 (germline): MNHEY, SVGAGI. The CDR3: CASRDATGRSYEQYF. The CDR3 DNA is TGTGCCAGCAGGGATGCGACAGGAAGAAGCTACGAGCAGTACTTC.

The chain carries TRBV12-3 or TRBV12-4 and TRBJ1-2; no clear D gene. CDR3 length: 13 residues. With 1 base removed from V and 3 bases from J, the gap between germline ends came to 6 bases. The CDR3, as DNA: TGTGCCAGCAGTTTAGTCGGGTACTATGGCTACACCTTC. It codes for CASSLVGYYGYTF.

The gene calls are TRBV6-1 and TRBJ2-3, with 9 nucleotides matching TRBD2. V lost 2 bases to trimming and J lost 0 bases; unmatched junction nucleotides: 3. CDR3 length equals 16 residues. The germline CDR1 and CDR2 sequences are MNHNS and SASEGT. The CDR3 DNA follows: TGTGCCAGCAGTGAACATCTAGCGGGGAGCACAGATACGCAGTATTTT. This gives the protein CASSEHLAGSTDTQYF.

The chain employs TRBV19 and TRBJ2-7; 10 nucleotides align to TRBD1. The CDR3 is 14 amino acids. Germline V lookup: CDR1 LNHDA, CDR2 SQIVND (reference sequence). Losses at the gene ends were 5 bases for V and 5 bases for J; bases not matched to a gene: 6. CDR3 residues: CASSYRDRGDEQYF. The CDR3, as DNA: TGTGCCAGTAGTTACCGGGACAGGGGCGACGAGCAGTACTTC.

V is TRBV18 and J is TRBJ2-2; 7 nucleotides line up with TRBD2. Germline lookup yields CDR1 KGHSH and CDR2 LQKENI. The CDR3 is 15 amino acids. Losses at the gene ends were 3 bases for V and 7 bases for J; bases not matched to a gene: 8. The CDR3 loop is CASSPAGEKGGELFF. In nucleotides, the CDR3 is TGTGCCAGCTCACCGGCGGGAGAAAAGGGCGGGGAGCTGTTTTTT.

The chain carries TRBV29-1 and TRBJ2-7, with a tentative D call TRBD1 (6 bases). CDR3 size: 12 residues. The ends were cut back, 3 bases at V and 2 bases at J, with 8 bases in the middle. Germline V gives CDR1 SQVTM, CDR2 ANQGSEA. This CDR3 is CSVEDSTYEQYF. CDR3 DNA: TGCAGCGTTGAGGACAGCACCTACGAGCAGTACTTC.

CDR3: CASTRSGTDYNEQFF. The CDR3 nucleotides are TGTGCCAGCACCCGTTCCGGGACAGACTACAATGAGCAGTTCTTC. V usage is TRBV9 and J usage is TRBJ2-1, with 7 bases fitting TRBD1. Germline CDR1 reads SGDLS; CDR2 reads YYNGEE. The CDR3 covers 15 residues. V was pared by 6 bases and J by 3 bases, with 9 bases of the junction left unmatched.

The table lists this clone with a few counts. The rearrangement joins TRBV10-1 to TRBJ1-2; D remains ambiguous. The germline CDR1 and CDR2 sequences are WNHNN and SYGVQD (reference sequence). This CDR3 has 12 amino acids. V was clipped by 9 bases and J by 6 bases, with 14 bases between them. The chain's CDR3 is CASPRGVNGYTF. The CDR3 bases are TGCGCCAGTCCTCGCGGAGTTAATGGCTACACCTTC.

V usage is TRBV3-1 (or the pseudogene TRBV3-2) and J usage is TRBJ1-4, with D possibly matching TRBD1 (5 bases). The germline CDR1 and CDR2 sequences are LGHDT and YNNKEL (reference sequence). Trimming stripped 4 bases from V and 8 bases from J, with 14 bases between. The CDR3 loop spans 14 amino acids. This CDR3 reads CASSLGGFGEKLFF. In DNA form, the CDR3 reads TGTGCCAGCAGCCTCGGGGGGTTTGGGGAAAAACTGTTTTTT.

This clone was found a few times. The chain is built from TRBV23-1 and TRBJ1-2; tentative D call: TRBD1 (6 bases). TRBV23-1 qualifies as an ORF whose function is uncertain. V shed 4 bases and J shed 6 bases, with 21 bases lying between them. This CDR3 contains 16 residues. The CDR3 loop is CASSLKNLTGYNGYTF. CDR3 in DNA: TGCGCCAGCAGTCTAAAGAACCTTACAGGGTACAATGGCTACACCTTC.

The V call is TRBV7-3, the J call TRBJ2-3, with 7 nucleotides matching TRBD2. This CDR3 is 14 amino acids long. Per the germline V gene, CDR1 is SGHTA and CDR2 is FQGTGA. V trimming: 5 bases; J trimming: 5 bases; junction bases outside the gene matches: 7. The CDR3, as DNA: TGTGCCAGCAGCAGGGACTCGGGGGGAGATACGCAGTATTTT. It encodes CASSRDSGGDTQYF.

This chain joins TRBV24-1 and TRBJ2-5; D gene unclear. The V end lost 3 bases, the J end lost 6 bases, and 16 bases lay between the germline ends. The CDR3 runs 15 residues. The germline V gene encodes CDR1 KGHDR and CDR2 SFDVKD. The CDR3 region is CATSDALSAVQTQYF. In DNA form, the CDR3 reads TGTGCCACCAGTGATGCCCTATCTGCCGTACAGACCCAGTACTTC.

The chain uses TRBV2 and TRBJ1-5; D might be TRBD1 (6 bases). CDR3 size: 13 residues. In germline, CDR1 is SNHLY, CDR2 FYNNEI. V gave up 6 bases and J gave up 6 bases, with 12 bases separating them. The CDR3 region is CASSPGEIQPQHF. The CDR3 DNA reads as TGTGCCAGCAGCCCAGGGGAAATTCAGCCCCAGCATTTT.

Only a few counts were recorded for this clone. This chain joins TRBV6-2 or TRBV6-3 and TRBJ1-5, with 8 bases that match TRBD1. After removal of 6 bases from V and 4 bases from J, the junction contained 5 bases not matched to a gene. Germline CDR1 is MNHEY and CDR2 is SVGEGT. This CDR3 has 14 amino acids. For the CDR3, the DNA is TGTGCCAGCAGCCCGACAGGGGAAAATCAGCCCCAGCATTTT. Its translation is CASSPTGENQPQHF.

This CDR3 is CASSQDRGQGKYEQYF. The DNA of the CDR3 is TGTGCCAGCAGCCAAGATAGAGGACAGGGAAAATACGAGCAGTACTTC. V and J are TRBV3-1 (or the pseudogene TRBV3-2) and TRBJ2-7; 8 nucleotides line up with TRBD1. The ends lost 0 bases at V and 4 bases at J; junction bases unmatched: 8. In germline, CDR1 is LGHDT, CDR2 YNNKEL (reference sequence). The CDR3 totals 16 residues.

J is TRBJ2-7 and V is TRBV19, with 8 bases identical to TRBD2. V was pared by 3 bases and J by 5 bases, with 12 bases of the junction left unmatched. In germline, CDR1 is LNHDA, CDR2 SQIVND (reference sequence). There are 16 residues in the CDR3. The CDR3 sequence: CASSIFSGGLKHEQYF. CDR3 nucleotide sequence: TGTGCCAGTAGTATTTTCAGCGGGGGACTTAAGCACGAGCAGTACTTC. The full variable domain, completed using reference TRBV19 and TRBJ2-7, is DGGITQSPKYLFRKEGQNVTLSCEQNLNHDAMYWYRQDPGQGLRLIYYSQIVNDFQKGDIAEGYSVSREKKESFPLTVTSAQKNPTAFYLCASSIFSGGLKHEQYFGPGTRLTVT.

The rearrangement joins TRBV30 to TRBJ2-1; 8 bases line up with TRBD2. The CDR3 runs 14 residues. Per the germline V gene, CDR1 is GTSNPN and CDR2 is SVGIG (reference sequence). The V gene end was trimmed by 1 base and the J gene end by 7 bases; junction bases not matched to a gene: 6. CDR3 loop: CAWSATSVLNEQFF. The CDR3 bases are TGTGCCTGGAGTGCGACTAGCGTATTAAATGAGCAGTTCTTC. The full variable domain, rest sourced from reference TRBV30 and TRBJ2-1, is SQTIHQWPATLVQPVGSPLSLECTVEGTSNPNLYWYRQAAGRGLQLLFYSVGIGQISSEVPQNLSASRPQDRQFILSSKKLLLSDSGFYLCAWSATSVLNEQFFGPGTRLTVL.

This chain uses TRBV5-4 with TRBJ2-2; D is undetermined. The CDR3 totals 14 residues. Trimming pared 2 bases from V and 7 bases from J, leaving 12 bases between. Germline CDR1 is SGHNT and CDR2 is YYREEE (reference sequence). CDR3 bases: TGTGCCAGCAGCTTCCCCCGGGTCGGCGGGGAGCTGTTTTTT. It encodes CASSFPRVGGELFF.